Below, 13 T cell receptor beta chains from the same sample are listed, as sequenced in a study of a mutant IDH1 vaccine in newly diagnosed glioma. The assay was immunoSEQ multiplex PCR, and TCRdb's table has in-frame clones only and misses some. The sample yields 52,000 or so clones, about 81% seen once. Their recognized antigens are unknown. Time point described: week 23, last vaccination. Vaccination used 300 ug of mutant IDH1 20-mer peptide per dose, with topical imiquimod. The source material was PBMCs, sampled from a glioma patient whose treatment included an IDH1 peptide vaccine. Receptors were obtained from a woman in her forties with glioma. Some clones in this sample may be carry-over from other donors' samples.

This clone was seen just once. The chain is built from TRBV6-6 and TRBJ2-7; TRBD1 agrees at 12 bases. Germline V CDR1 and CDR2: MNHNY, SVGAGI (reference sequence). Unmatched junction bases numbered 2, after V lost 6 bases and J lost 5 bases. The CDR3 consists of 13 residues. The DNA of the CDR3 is TGTGCCAGCAGGGGGACAGGGGGCCACGAGCAGTACTTC. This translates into CASRGTGGHEQYF.

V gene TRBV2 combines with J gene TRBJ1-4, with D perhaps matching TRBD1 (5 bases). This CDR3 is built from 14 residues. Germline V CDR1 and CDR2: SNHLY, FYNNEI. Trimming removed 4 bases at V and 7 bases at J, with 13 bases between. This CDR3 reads CASSVQGSGEKLFF. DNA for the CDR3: TGTGCCAGCAGTGTCCAGGGCTCGGGTGAAAAACTGTTTTTT.

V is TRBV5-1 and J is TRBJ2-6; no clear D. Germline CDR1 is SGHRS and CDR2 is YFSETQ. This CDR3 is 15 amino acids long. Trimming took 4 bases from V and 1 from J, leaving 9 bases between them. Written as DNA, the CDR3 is TGCGCCAGCAGCGCCCTCCGATCTGGGGCCAACGTCCTGACTTTC. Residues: CASSALRSGANVLTF.

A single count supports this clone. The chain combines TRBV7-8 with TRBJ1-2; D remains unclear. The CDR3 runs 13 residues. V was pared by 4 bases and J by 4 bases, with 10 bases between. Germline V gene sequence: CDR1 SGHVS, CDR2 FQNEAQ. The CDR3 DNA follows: TGTGCCAGCAGCTCCACCCTGCGCTATGGCTACACCTTC. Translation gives CASSSTLRYGYTF.

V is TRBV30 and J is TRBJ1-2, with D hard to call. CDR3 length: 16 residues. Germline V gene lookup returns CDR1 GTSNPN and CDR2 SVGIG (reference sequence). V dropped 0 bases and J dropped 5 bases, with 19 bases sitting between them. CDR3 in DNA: TGTGCCTGGAGTGTAAGGTGGAGGAGGTTGAAGTATGGCTACACCTTC. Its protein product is CAWSVRWRRLKYGYTF.

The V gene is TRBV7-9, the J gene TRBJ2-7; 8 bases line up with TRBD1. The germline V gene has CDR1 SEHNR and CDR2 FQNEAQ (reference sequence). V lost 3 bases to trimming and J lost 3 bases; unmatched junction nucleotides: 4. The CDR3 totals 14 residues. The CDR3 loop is CASSFGTGLYEQYF. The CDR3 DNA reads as TGTGCCAGCAGCTTTGGGACAGGCCTCTACGAGCAGTACTTC.

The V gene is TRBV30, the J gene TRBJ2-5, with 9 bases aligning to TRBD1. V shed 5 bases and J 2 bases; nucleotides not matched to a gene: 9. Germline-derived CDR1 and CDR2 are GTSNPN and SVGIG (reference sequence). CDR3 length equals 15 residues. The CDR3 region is CAWGSGTGHQETQYF. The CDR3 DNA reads TGTGCCTGGGGTTCGGGGACAGGGCATCAAGAGACCCAGTACTTC.

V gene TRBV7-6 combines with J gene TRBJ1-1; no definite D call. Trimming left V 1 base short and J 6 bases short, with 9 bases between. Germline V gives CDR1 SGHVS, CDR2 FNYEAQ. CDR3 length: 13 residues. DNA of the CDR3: TGTGCCAGCAGCTTAGGGTACCGGCCTGAAGCTTTCTTT. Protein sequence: CASSLGYRPEAFF.

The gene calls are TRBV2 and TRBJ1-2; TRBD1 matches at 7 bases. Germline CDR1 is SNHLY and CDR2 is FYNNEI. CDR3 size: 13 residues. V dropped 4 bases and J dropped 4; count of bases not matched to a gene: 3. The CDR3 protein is CASSADRVYGYTF. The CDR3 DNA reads TGTGCCAGCAGTGCAGACAGGGTCTATGGCTACACCTTC.

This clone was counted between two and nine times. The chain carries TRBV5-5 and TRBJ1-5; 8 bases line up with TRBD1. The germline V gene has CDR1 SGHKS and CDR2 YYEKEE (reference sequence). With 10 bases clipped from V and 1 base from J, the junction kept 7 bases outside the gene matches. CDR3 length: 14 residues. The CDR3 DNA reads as TGTGCCGCACAGGGGGAAGCGAGCAATCAGCCCCAGCATTTT. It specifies CAAQGEASNQPQHF.

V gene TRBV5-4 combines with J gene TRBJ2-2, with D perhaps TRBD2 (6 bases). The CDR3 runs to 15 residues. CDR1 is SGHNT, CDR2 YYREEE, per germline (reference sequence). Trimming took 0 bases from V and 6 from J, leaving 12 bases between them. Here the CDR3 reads CASSLAGTPSGELFF. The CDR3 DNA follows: TGTGCCAGCAGCTTGGCCGGGACTCCGTCCGGGGAGCTGTTTTTT.

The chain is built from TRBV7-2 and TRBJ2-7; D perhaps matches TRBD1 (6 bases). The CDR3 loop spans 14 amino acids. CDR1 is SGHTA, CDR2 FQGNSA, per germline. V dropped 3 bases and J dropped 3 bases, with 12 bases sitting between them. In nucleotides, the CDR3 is TGTGCCAGCAGCTTGAGCAGGGGTGTCTACGAGCAGTACTTC. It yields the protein CASSLSRGVYEQYF.

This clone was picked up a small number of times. The CDR3 region has the DNA TGTGCCAGCAGCTTGGTGGGGACAGGGGCTAACAGTTCACCCCTCCACTTT. Protein sequence: CASSLVGTGANSSPLHF. The rearrangement uses TRBV5-5 and TRBJ1-6; 10 bases line up with TRBD1. The CDR3 spans 17 residues. The V gene's germline CDR1 is SGHKS and CDR2 YYEKEE (reference sequence). Trimming took 0 bases from V and 9 from J; bases not matched to a gene: 9.